Presented here are 7 T cell receptor beta chains from one specimen sequenced in a study of control samples from healthy donors and cancer patients. Profiling relied on immunoSEQ multiplex PCR, and the TCRdb table lists in-frame clones only, not all of them. Of 160,000 or so clones detected, 92% appear once; the ten largest clones hold approximately 0.7%. The material sequenced was blood. The source is a woman aged 30 to 39 in good health.

The J gene is TRBJ2-1, the V gene TRBV24-1, with 10 bases matching TRBD2. Germline CDR1 is KGHDR and CDR2 is SFDVKD. Trimming cost V 4 bases and J 5 bases; bases outside gene matches: 13. This CDR3 spans 18 amino acids. The CDR3 nucleotides read TGTGCCACCAGTGAGACAAAATGGACTAGCGGCGGACACAATGAGCAGTTCTTC. Its translation is CATSETKWTSGGHNEQFF.

This chain links TRBV12-3 or TRBV12-4 with TRBJ1-5; D is unclear. V lost 6 bases, J lost 9 bases, and 9 bases lay in between. This CDR3 is 11 amino acids long. CDR3 sequence reads: CASSSTGPQHF. DNA for the CDR3: TGTGCCAGCAGCTCAACGGGGCCCCAGCATTTT.

The chain joins TRBV6-6 to TRBJ2-4, with 7 bases fitting TRBD2. The V gene end was trimmed by 6 bases and the J gene end by 7 bases; junction bases not matched to a gene: 6. The germline V gene has CDR1 MNHNY and CDR2 SVGAGI (reference sequence). This CDR3 is 13 amino acids long. The CDR3 DNA reads as TGTGCCAGCAGGGCGGGGGAGGTGAACATTCAGTACTTC. This encodes CASRAGEVNIQYF.

The rearrangement joins TRBV4-1 to TRBJ1-2; D is possibly TRBD1 (5 bases). This CDR3 is built from 13 residues. Trimming stripped 1 base from V and 8 bases from J, with 11 bases between. CDR1 is MGHRA, CDR2 YSYEKL, per germline. Here the CDR3 reads CASSQGGEGGYTF. DNA for the CDR3: TGCGCCAGCAGCCAAGGAGGGGAAGGAGGCTACACCTTC.

This clone was seen more than once but under ten times. One end of the junction fails to match germline, which may point to a read error. J is TRBJ1-1 and V is TRBV6-5; D is unresolved. CDR3 length: 13 residues. Germline V gene sequence: CDR1 MNHEY, CDR2 SVGAGI. CDR3 loop: CASSDSENTEAFF. CDR3 coding DNA: TGTGCCAGCAGTGACTCGGAGAACACTGAAGCTTTCTTT.

V gene TRBV4-2 combines with J gene TRBJ2-6; D unresolved. Per germline, CDR1 LGHNA and CDR2 YNFKEQ. Trimming removed 1 base at V and 0 bases at J, with 1 base between. The length of the CDR3 is 14 residues. CDR3 bases: TGTGCCAGCAGCCAAGCCTCTGGGGCCAACGTCCTGACTTTC. Translated, it gives CASSQASGANVLTF.

V gene TRBV7-9 combines with J gene TRBJ1-6, with TRBD1 identical over 8 bases. The CDR3 has 17 residues. The junction had 6 bases not matched to a gene; V was cut back by 5 bases and J by 0 bases. Germline CDR1 is SEHNR and CDR2 is FQNEAQ (reference sequence). The CDR3 is CASSGQGGSSYNSPLHF. In DNA, the CDR3 is TGTGCCAGCAGCGGACAGGGAGGGAGCTCCTATAATTCACCCCTCCACTTT.